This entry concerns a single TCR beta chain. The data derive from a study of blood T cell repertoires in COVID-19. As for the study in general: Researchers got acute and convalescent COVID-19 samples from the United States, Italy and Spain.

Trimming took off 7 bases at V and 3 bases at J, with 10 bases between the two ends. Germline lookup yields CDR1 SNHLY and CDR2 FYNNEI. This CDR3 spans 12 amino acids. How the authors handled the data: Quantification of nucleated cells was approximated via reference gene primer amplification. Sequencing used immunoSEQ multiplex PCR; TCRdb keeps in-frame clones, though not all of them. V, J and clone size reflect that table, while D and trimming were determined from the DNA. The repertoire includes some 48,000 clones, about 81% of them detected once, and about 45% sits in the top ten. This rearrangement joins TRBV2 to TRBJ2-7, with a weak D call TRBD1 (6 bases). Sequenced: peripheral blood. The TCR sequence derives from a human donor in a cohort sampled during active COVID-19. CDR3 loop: CASTSDSYEQYF. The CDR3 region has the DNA TGTGCCAGCACCTCGGACAGCTACGAGCAGTACTTC. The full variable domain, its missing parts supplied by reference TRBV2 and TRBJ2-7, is EPEVTQTPSHQVTQMGQEVILRCVPISNHLYFYWYRQILGQKVEFLVSFYNNEISEKSEIFDDQFSVERPDGSNFTLKIRSTKLEDSAMYFCASTSDSYEQYFGPGTRLTVT.